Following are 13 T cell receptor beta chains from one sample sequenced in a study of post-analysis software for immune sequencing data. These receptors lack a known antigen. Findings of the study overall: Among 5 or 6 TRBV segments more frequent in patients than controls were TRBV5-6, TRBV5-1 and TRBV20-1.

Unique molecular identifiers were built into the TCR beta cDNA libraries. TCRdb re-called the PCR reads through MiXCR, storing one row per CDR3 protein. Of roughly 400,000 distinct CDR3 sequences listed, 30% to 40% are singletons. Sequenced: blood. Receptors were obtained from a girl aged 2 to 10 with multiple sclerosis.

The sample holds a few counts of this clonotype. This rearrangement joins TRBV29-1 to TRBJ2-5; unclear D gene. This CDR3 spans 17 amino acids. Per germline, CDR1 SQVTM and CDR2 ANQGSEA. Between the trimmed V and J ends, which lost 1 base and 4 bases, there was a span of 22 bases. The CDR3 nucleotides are TGCAGCGTTGAAGTGGCTGAGAGATCCCTCGACCCAGAGACCCAGTACTTC. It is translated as CSVEVAERSLDPETQYF. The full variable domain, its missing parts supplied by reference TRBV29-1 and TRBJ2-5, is SAVISQKPSRDICQRGTSLTIQCQVDSQVTMMFWYRQQPGQSLTLIATANQGSEATYESGFVIDKFPISRPNLTFSTLTVSNMSPEDSSIYLCSVEVAERSLDPETQYFGPGTRLLVL.

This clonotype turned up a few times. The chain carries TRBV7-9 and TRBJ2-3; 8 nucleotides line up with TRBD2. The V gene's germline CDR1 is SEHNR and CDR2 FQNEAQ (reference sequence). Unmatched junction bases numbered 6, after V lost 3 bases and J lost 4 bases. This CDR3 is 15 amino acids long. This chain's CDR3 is CASSFSGSGSDTQYF. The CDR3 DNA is TGTGCCAGCAGCTTCAGCGGGAGCGGGTCAGATACGCAGTATTTT.

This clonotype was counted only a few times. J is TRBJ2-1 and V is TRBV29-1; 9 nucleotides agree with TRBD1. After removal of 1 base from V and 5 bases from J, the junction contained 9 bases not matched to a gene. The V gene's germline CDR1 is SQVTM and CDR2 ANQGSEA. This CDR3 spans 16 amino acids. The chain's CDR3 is CSVEVGRTGADNEQFF. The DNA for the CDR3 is TGCAGCGTTGAAGTCGGTAGGACAGGGGCAGACAATGAGCAGTTCTTC.

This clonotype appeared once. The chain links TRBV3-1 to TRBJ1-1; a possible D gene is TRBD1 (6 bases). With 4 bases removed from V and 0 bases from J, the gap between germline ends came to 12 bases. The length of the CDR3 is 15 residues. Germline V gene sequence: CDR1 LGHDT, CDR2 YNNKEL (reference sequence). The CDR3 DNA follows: TGTGCCAGCAGCCCTAGGGGGGCGGTGAACACTGAAGCTTTCTTT. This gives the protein CASSPRGAVNTEAFF.

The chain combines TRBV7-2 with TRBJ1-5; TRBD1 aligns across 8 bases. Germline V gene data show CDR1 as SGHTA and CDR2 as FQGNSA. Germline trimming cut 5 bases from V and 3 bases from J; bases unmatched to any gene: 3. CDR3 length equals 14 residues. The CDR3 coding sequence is TGTGCCAGCAGCCCGGGACAGGCCAATCAGCCCCAGCATTTT. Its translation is CASSPGQANQPQHF. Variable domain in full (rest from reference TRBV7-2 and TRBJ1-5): GAGVSQSPSNKVTEKGKDVELRCDPISGHTALYWYRQSLGQGLEFLIYFQGNSAPDKSGLPSDRFSAERTGGSVSTLTIQRTQQEDSAVYLCASSPGQANQPQHFGDGTRLSIL.

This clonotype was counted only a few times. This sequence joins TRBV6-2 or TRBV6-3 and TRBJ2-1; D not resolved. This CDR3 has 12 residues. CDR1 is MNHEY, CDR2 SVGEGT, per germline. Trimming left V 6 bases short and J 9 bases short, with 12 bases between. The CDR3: CASRPTYLEQFF. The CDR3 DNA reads TGTGCCAGCAGACCGACTTATCTTGAGCAGTTCTTC.

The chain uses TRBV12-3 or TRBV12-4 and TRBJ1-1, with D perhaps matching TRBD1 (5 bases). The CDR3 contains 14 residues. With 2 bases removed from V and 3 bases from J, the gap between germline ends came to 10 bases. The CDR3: CASSLSGQDTEAFF. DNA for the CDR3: TGTGCCAGCAGTTTATCAGGACAAGACACTGAAGCTTTCTTT.

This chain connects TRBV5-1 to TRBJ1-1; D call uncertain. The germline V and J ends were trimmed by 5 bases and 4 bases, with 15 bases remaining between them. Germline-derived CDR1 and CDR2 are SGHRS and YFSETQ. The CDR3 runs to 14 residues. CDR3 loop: CASSRAGPGTEAFF. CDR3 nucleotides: TGCGCCAGCAGTAGGGCGGGCCCGGGCACTGAAGCTTTCTTT.

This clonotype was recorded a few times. The CDR3 DNA reads as TGCGCCAGCAGCCAAGGCCCCCCGGGACTAGGGTACGAGCAGTACTTC. Translation: CASSQGPPGLGYEQYF. The rearrangement links TRBV4-1 to TRBJ2-7; 8 bases are shared with TRBD2. Per germline, CDR1 MGHRA and CDR2 YSYEKL. V shed 1 base, J shed 4 bases, and the junction held 9 bases outside the gene matches. The CDR3 is made up of 16 amino acids.

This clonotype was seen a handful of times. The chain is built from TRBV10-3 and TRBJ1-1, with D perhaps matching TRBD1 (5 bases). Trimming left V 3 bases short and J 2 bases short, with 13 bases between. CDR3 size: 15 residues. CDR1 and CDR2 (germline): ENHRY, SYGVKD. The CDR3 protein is CAISDLRQINTEAFF. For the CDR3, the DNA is TGTGCCATCAGTGATCTCAGACAGATAAACACTGAAGCTTTCTTT.

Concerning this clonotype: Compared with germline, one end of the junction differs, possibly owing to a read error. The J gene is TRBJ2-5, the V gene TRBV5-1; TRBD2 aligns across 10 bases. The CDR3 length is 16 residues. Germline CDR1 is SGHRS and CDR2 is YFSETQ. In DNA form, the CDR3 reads TGCGCCGGCAGCTTGCCCCTAGCGGGGGAATACAATGAGCAGTACTTC. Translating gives CAGSLPLAGEYNEQYF.

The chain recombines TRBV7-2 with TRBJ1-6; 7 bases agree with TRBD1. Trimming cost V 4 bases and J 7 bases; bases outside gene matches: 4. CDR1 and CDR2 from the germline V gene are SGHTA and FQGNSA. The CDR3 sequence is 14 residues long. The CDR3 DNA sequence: TGTGCCAGCAGCTCGTGGGACAGCAATTCACCCCTCCACTTT. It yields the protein CASSSWDSNSPLHF. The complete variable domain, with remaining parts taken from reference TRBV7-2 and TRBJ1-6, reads GAGVSQSPSNKVTEKGKDVELRCDPISGHTALYWYRQSLGQGLEFLIYFQGNSAPDKSGLPSDRFSAERTGGSVSTLTIQRTQQEDSAVYLCASSSWDSNSPLHFGNGTRLTVT.

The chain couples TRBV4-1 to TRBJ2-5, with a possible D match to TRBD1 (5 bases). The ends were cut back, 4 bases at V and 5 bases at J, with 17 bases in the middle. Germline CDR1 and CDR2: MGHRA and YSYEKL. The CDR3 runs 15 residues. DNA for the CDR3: TGCGCCAGCAGCCTAACCACCCAGGGCTGGGAGACCCAGTACTTC. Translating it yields CASSLTTQGWETQYF.